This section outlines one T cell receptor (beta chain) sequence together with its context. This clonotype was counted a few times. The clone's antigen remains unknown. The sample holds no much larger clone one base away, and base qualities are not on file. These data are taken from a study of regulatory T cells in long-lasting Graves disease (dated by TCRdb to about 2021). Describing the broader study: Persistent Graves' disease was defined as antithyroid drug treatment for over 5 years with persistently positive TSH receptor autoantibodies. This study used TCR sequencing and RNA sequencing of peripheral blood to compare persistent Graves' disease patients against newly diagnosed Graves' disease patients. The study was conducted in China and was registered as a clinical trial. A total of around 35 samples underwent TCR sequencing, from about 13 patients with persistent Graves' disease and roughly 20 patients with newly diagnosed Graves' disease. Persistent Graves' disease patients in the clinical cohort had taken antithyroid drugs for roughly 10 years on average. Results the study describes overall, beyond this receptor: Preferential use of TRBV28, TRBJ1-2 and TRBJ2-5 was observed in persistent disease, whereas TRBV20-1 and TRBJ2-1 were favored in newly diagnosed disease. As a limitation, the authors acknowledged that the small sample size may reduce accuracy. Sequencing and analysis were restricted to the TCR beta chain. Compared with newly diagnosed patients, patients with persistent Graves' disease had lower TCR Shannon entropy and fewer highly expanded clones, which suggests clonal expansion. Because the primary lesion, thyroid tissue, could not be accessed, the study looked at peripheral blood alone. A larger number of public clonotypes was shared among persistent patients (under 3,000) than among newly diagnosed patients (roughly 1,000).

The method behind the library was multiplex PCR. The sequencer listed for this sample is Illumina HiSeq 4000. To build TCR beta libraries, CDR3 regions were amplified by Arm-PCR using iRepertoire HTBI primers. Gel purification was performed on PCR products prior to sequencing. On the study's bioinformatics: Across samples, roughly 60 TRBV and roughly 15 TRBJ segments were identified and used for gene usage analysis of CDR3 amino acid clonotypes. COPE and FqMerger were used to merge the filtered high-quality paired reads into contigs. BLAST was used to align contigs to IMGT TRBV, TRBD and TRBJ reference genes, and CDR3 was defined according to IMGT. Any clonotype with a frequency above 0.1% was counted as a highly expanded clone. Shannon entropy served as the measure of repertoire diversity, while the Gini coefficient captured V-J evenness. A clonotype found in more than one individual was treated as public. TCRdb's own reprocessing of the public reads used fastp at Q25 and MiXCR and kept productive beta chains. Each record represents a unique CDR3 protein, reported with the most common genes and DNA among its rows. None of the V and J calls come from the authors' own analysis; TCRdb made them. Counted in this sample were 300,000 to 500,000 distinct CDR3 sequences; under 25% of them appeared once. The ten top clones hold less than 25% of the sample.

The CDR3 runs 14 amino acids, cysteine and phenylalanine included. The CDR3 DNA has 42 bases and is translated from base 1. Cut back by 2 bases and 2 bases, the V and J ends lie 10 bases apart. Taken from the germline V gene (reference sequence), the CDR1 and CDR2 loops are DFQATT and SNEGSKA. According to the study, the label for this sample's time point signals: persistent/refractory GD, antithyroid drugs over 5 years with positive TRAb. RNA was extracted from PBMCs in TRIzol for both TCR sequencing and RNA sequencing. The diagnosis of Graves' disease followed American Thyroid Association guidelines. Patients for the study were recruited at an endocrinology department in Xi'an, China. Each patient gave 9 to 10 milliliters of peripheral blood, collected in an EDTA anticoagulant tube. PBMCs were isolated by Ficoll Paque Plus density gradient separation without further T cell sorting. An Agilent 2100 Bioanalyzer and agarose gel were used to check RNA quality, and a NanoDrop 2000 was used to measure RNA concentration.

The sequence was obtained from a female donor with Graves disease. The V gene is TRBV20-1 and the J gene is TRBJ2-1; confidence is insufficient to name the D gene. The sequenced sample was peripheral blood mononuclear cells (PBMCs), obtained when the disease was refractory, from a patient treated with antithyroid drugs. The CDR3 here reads CSARLSDTYNEQFF. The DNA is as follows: TGCAGTGCTAGATTGTCGGATACCTACAATGAGCAGTTCTTC.